The rows below give T cell receptor beta chains drawn from one sample of a study of T cell responses to AZD1222 COVID-19 vaccine. TCRdb keeps only in-frame clones here, not all; method: immunoSEQ multiplex PCR. Altogether around 87,000 clones are present, approximately 90% being singletons, with the ten largest covering 22%. Material: peripheral blood, obtained on day 0 of AZD1222 vaccination. The receptor source for this set is an adult in good health. The CDR3 runs from the conserved cysteine through the conserved F or W. The order of the fields is CDR3 DNA, CDR3 protein, V gene, clone size, J gene, D gene. D genes are given only for firm matches. For some rows the clone size is stated as once, few or many, or as a class when expanded; others skip it.

TGTGCCAGCAGCCGATATGACAGTTATCAGCCCCAGCATTTT	CASSRYDSYQPQHF	TRBV27	NA	TRBJ1-5	NA
TGTGCCAGCAGCCCGACACCAACTAATGAAAAACTGTTTTTT	CASSPTPTNEKLFF	TRBV6-5	NA	TRBJ1-4	NA
TGTGCCAGCAGCACAGATACGCAGTATTTT	CASSTDTQYF	TRBV2	once	TRBJ2-3	NA
TGTGCCAGCAGCTTAGACGAGTTCGGTTTACCGGTTGTGACCCAGTACTTC	CASSLDEFGLPVVTQYF	TRBV7-9	NA	TRBJ2-5	NA
TGTGCCAGTAGTATAGATCTCACAGGGGTAGGAAGCAATCAGCCCCAGCATTTT	CASSIDLTGVGSNQPQHF	TRBV19	NA	TRBJ1-5	TRBD1
TGTGCCAGCAGTTTAGGCGGTAGGACAGGTGAAAAACTGTTTTTT	CASSLGGRTGEKLFF	TRBV28	NA	TRBJ1-4	TRBD1
TGTGCCAGCAGTACGGACAGGGTGACGGGCTACACCTTC	CASSTDRVTGYTF	TRBV28	NA	TRBJ1-2	TRBD1
TGTGCCAGTAAGATGAGTGACAGGAACTATGGCTACACCTTC	CASKMSDRNYGYTF	TRBV19	NA	TRBJ1-2	NA
TGCGCCAGCAGCCAAGCAAGGCAGGGAGGCTCTAACTATGGCTACACCTTC	CASSQARQGGSNYGYTF	TRBV4-3	NA	TRBJ1-2	NA
TGTGCCAGCAGCCAAGACCCTTCCGGGGGTCGAAATGAGCAGTTCTTC	CASSQDPSGGRNEQFF	TRBV4-2	NA	TRBJ2-1	NA
TGTGCCAGTAGTATAGGCCTAGCGGGGGGGAGCACAGATACGCAGTATTTT	CASSIGLAGGSTDTQYF	TRBV19	few	TRBJ2-3	TRBD2
TGTGCCAGCAGCCCCTTAGGGTCACCCCTCCACTTT	CASSPLGSPLHF	TRBV12-3/TRBV12-4	NA	TRBJ1-6	NA
TGTGCCAGCAGCTTGGGACAGGGAGTAGGTGGCTACACCTTC	CASSLGQGVGGYTF	TRBV7-2	NA	TRBJ1-2	TRBD1
TGTGCCATCAGTGCGGTCGGGACAGGGGTCATTTCCTCTGGAAACACCATATATTTT	CAISAVGTGVISSGNTIYF	TRBV10-3	NA	TRBJ1-3	TRBD1
TGTGCCAGCAGCTTAGGGAACATCGGGGCGGGTGAGCAGTTCTTC	CASSLGNIGAGEQFF	TRBV7-2	once	TRBJ2-1	NA
TGTGCCAGTAGTATAGGTCGTGGAGGATACGTCTATGGCTACACCTTC	CASSIGRGGYVYGYTF	TRBV19	NA	TRBJ1-2	NA
TGTGCCAGCAGCTTTAGCGGGGGGGGCAGAGATACGCAGTATTTT	CASSFSGGGRDTQYF	TRBV6-5	NA	TRBJ2-3	TRBD2
TGTGCCAGCAGCTTAACAGGGTCCGAGCAGTACTTC	CASSLTGSEQYF	TRBV9	NA	TRBJ2-7	NA
TGTGCCAGCAGCCCCGGAACTAGCGGGGGCAACTACGAGCAGTACTTC	CASSPGTSGGNYEQYF	TRBV5-8	few	TRBJ2-7	TRBD2
TGTGCCAGCAGCCGAGCGGCTAGCGGTCATCGCTACGAGCAGTACTTC	CASSRAASGHRYEQYF	TRBV3-1/TRBV3-2	NA	TRBJ2-7	TRBD2